The 8 T cell receptor beta chains below all came from one sample that was sequenced in a study of blood T cell repertoires in COVID-19 (dated by TCRdb to about 2020). Libraries were prepared through the immunoSEQ multiplex PCR assay. TCRdb re-hosts the immuneACCESS table, in-frame sequences only. Its copies lack some clones; in the studies checked, an unresolved V gene accounts for under half of them, and the cause for the rest is not known. The sample table lists some 320,000 clones, around 87% of them with a count of one. Roughly 8% of the sample lies in the top ten. What was sequenced was peripheral blood. All receptors derive from a woman in her 50s who had recovered from COVID-19.

A remark on this clone: The same CDR3 arises from other DNA sequences in this sample as well. V gene TRBV5-1 combines with J gene TRBJ1-2; TRBD1 aligns across 8 bases. The CDR3 covers 13 residues. Germline assignment: CDR1 SGHRS and CDR2 YFSETQ. V was pared by 3 bases and J by 4 bases, with 2 bases of the junction left unmatched. CDR3 sequence: CASSSGQGYGYTF. For the CDR3, the DNA is TGCGCCAGCAGCTCAGGACAGGGCTATGGCTACACCTTC. The whole variable domain, remainder taken from reference TRBV5-1 and TRBJ1-2, is KAGVTQTPRYLIKTRGQQVTLSCSPISGHRSVSWYQQTPGQGLQFLFEYFSETQRNKGNFPGRFSGRQFSNSRSEMNVSTLELGDSALYLCASSSGQGYGYTFGSGTRLTVV.

V and J are TRBV5-4 and TRBJ2-7, with 8 bases matching TRBD1. Germline V gene data show CDR1 as SGHNT and CDR2 as YYREEE (reference sequence). This CDR3 has 14 amino acids. After removal of 1 base from V and 7 bases from J, the junction contained 7 bases not matched to a gene. Written as DNA, the CDR3 is TGTGCCAGCAGCTTGAGCCAGGGGGCAGGGGAGCAGTACTTC. Encoded protein: CASSLSQGAGEQYF. The whole variable domain, remainder taken from reference TRBV5-4 and TRBJ2-7, is ETGVTQSPTHLIKTRGQQVTLRCSSQSGHNTVSWYQQALGQGPQFIFQYYREEENGRGNFPPRFSGLQFPNYSSELNVNALELDDSALYLCASSLSQGAGEQYFGPGTRLTVT.

This chain uses TRBV5-5 with TRBJ1-2; TRBD1 matches 8 bases. The germline gives CDR1 SGHKS, CDR2 YYEKEE (reference sequence). With 5 bases clipped from V and 5 bases from J, the junction kept 8 bases outside the gene matches. The CDR3 spans 14 residues. In DNA form, the CDR3 reads TGTGCCAGCAGGACACCAGGGGGCCCGTATGGCTACACCTTC. Amino acids: CASRTPGGPYGYTF.

V gene TRBV7-8 combines with J gene TRBJ2-2, with TRBD2 matching over 8 bases. V gave up 7 bases and J gave up 4 bases; unmatched junction bases: 2. Germline loops: CDR1 SGHVS, CDR2 FQNEAQ. This CDR3 region has 13 residues. Written as DNA, the CDR3 is TGTGCCAGCACGGGAGGGTTCACCGGGGAGCTGTTTTTT. Amino acids: CASTGGFTGELFF.

The chain recombines TRBV7-9 with TRBJ2-2; possible D gene TRBD1, 6 bases. Germline CDR1 SEHNR, CDR2 FQNEAQ (reference sequence). This CDR3 region has 14 residues. Trimming took 2 bases from V and 4 from J, leaving 8 bases between them. CDR3 residues: CASSLQGPTGELFF. The CDR3 DNA is TGTGCCAGCAGCTTACAGGGGCCCACCGGGGAGCTGTTTTTT.

The V call is TRBV4-1, the J call TRBJ2-1, with D possibly matching TRBD1 (5 bases). The CDR3 length is 19 residues. With 3 bases removed from V and 0 bases from J, the gap between germline ends came to 21 bases. Germline V CDR1 and CDR2: MGHRA, YSYEKL. CDR3 nucleotide sequence: TGCGCCAGCAGCCACAATATGGTGCCAGGGAAGAGCTCCTACAATGAGCAGTTCTTC. Its translation: CASSHNMVPGKSSYNEQFF.

The chain combines TRBV4-3 with TRBJ1-3; 10 bases are shared with TRBD1. This CDR3 comprises 15 residues. After removal of 2 bases from V and 4 bases from J, the junction contained 2 bases not matched to a gene. Looked up from germline, CDR1 is LGHNA and CDR2 is YSLEER. The CDR3 bases are TGCGCCAGCAGCCAACGGGACAGGGGAGGAAACACCATATATTTT. This codes for CASSQRDRGGNTIYF.

This chain links TRBV12-5 with TRBJ2-4; a possible D gene is TRBD1 (6 bases). V shed 2 bases and J shed 3 bases, with 20 bases lying between them. Germline V lookup: CDR1 LGHNT, CDR2 FRNRAP. The length of the CDR3 is 18 residues. The DNA of the CDR3 is TGTGCTAGTGGTTTGAGGTTTGGGCAGGCCAGGGGCAAAAACATTCAGTACTTC. As protein: CASGLRFGQARGKNIQYF.